This note documents a single T cell receptor (beta chain) sequence. This clone's antigen is unknown. Base quality data are lacking; no much larger clone is found one base away. Separate amplification of TCR alpha and beta chain libraries was performed from the second PCR step onward. The CMV status of each donor was determined by measuring IFNgamma production from CD4+ T cells after fresh PBMCs had been stimulated overnight with CMV viral lysate. Miltenyi beads were used first to positively select CD4 T cells, and CD8 T cells were then positively selected from the CD4-negative fraction. After staining for CD3, CD4, CD8, CD45RA, CD27 and a live/dead dye, cells were sorted on a BD Aria II into four subsets based on CD45RA and CD27. The sorting gate for effector memory cells was CD45RA-CD27-, and the sorting gate for EMRA cells was CD45RA+CD27-. Three healthy volunteers provided blood, and the blood of each volunteer was split into CD4 and CD8 T cells and then into four differentiation subsets. About 110 ml of peripheral blood was collected from each donor, and PBMC were isolated by Ficoll-Paque PLUS density-gradient centrifugation. Sorted cells were lysed in RLT buffer, after which RNA was extracted using a Qiagen RNeasy kit and stored at -80 degrees C.

These data originate in a study of naive and memory T cell subsets (dated by TCRdb to 2015 to 2018). Background for the entire study: An open-source, UMI-based TCR alpha and beta sequencing pipeline was applied to sorted naive and memory peripheral blood T cell subsets. RNA was DNase-treated and reverse transcribed with TCR constant-region primers, mostly using SuperScript III. Complete agreement was observed between the functional CMV T cell responses and the IgG serology results.

The paper as a whole reports these results and caveats: No ground truth was available to validate the repertoire findings for the naive and memory subsets. Once error correction was done, more than 90% of naive TCR sequences showed up just once, which made the naive abundance distributions much steeper than those of the memory subsets. A power law was followed by TCR abundance, with an exponent that differed between naive and memory subsets but was consistent across the three individuals. In both CD4 and CD8 cells, going from naive through CM, EM and EMRA, the Gini index went up while Shannon and inverse Simpson diversity went down. RNA-based TCR counts may be influenced by expression changes linked to T cell activation and differentiation. Each clonotype was defined as a single alpha or beta chain sequence rather than as a paired alpha/beta receptor.

Library creation used UMI-ligation and nested PCR. The beta constant-region primer was an equimolar mix of two oligonucleotides covering both TRBC1 and TRBC2. A single-stranded oligonucleotide containing the SP2 primer and a 12-nucleotide UMI was joined to the 3' end of the cDNA by T4 RNA ligase 1. The ligated cDNA went through four rounds of PCR with nested alpha and beta constant-region primers together with the SP2 primer. Incubation of the ligation reaction was carried out at 16 degrees C for about 19-24 hours. PCR2 was typically performed as a SYBR Green qPCR and was stopped at a predetermined threshold so that over-amplification was prevented. Agencourt AMPure XP magnetic beads were used for all purifications after the first. Libraries were quantified by Qubit and checked on a TapeStation, with a main peak expected near 650 bp. Sequencing of the pooled libraries was done on an Illumina MiSeq using v2 2x251 paired-end kits, which typically yielded roughly 0.95-2.1 million reads per sample. Libraries were pooled at about 4 nM per sample, and about 4.5-7.5% PhiX was added to improve cluster recognition. The original pipeline was this. V and J genes were assigned to Demultiplexor-processed FASTQ reads by Decombinator through tag matching, with a single base-pair mismatch being allowed. UMIs were used by Collapsinator to correct both sequencing errors and frequency errors arising from PCR heterogeneity. TCRs were translated and CDR3s were extracted from the conserved cysteine to the FGXG phenylalanine by CDR3Translator, with non-productive sequences being flagged. Gini, Shannon entropy and inverse Simpson indices were computed after subsampling the repertoires to the same number of UMI-defined TCRs. Power-law fits to clonotype abundance distributions were performed by maximum likelihood within the linear range. For one naive CD8 sample, the pipeline and MIGEC produced similar UMI counts, unique TCR numbers and clonal distributions. Repertoires were searched for some 7,000 CMV-associated CDR3 sequences compiled from VDJdb and a published dataset. TCRdb cleaned the public reads at Q25 with fastp, built clones with MiXCR and kept in-frame beta chains. Duplicate CDR3 protein sequences are folded into a single record with the most common DNA and genes. TCRdb's processing, not the authors' own work, is the source of the V and J calls. For this sample the table gives around 35,000 distinct CDR3 sequences, of which more than 10% were detected only once. Together, the top ten hold 20% to 25% of the sample.

Based on the germline V gene (reference sequence), the CDR1 and CDR2 sequences are SEHNR and FQNEAQ. Relative to germline, V is 5 bases shorter and J is 3 bases shorter, with 14 bases between their ends. Inclusive of the bounding cysteine and phenylalanine, the CDR3 is 14 residues long. The retained sequence is limited to the CDR3, 42 bases, with the frame set at the first base. The specimen sequenced was effector memory CD4+ T cells from blood. This sample's cell subset or site label indicates: effector memory, CD45RA- CD27-. The V and J genes are TRBV7-9 and TRBJ2-7; a confident D gene designation cannot be given. The clonotype was recovered from a human donor in good health. CDR3 loop: CASSPESTYYEQYF. The DNA reads as follows: TGTGCCAGCAGCCCGGAGTCAACCTACTACGAGCAGTACTTC.